The 8 T cell receptor beta chains given below trace back to one sample, sequenced in a study of blood T cell repertoires in COVID-19. Produced via immunoSEQ multiplex PCR; TCRdb's table is partial and in-frame only. The sample has approximately 450,000 clones; 87% are singletons. Material for sequencing was PBMCs or T cells enriched from blood (not recorded which). These receptor sequences come from a woman aged 18 to 35 with acute COVID-19.

The V gene is TRBV7-9, the J gene TRBJ2-7; possible D gene TRBD2, 5 bases. The CDR3 loop spans 14 amino acids. The germline CDR1 and CDR2 sequences are SEHNR and FQNEAQ (reference sequence). V was shortened by 5 bases and J by 2 bases, with 13 bases between the two germline ends. In nucleotides, the CDR3 is TGTGCCAGCAGCCCTCAGACGGGGACCTACGAGCAGTACTTC. It specifies CASSPQTGTYEQYF. Supplemented by reference TRBV7-9 and TRBJ2-7, the full variable domain reads DTGVSQNPRHKITKRGQNVTFRCDPISEHNRLYWYRQTLGQGPEFLTYFQNEAQLEKSRLLSDRFSAERPKGSFSTLEIQRTEQGDSAMYLCASSPQTGTYEQYFGPGTRLTVT.

The chain combines TRBV19 with TRBJ1-4, with 11 bases identical to TRBD1. This CDR3 spans 15 amino acids. V gave up 2 bases and J gave up 7 bases; unmatched junction bases: 3. Germline CDR1 is LNHDA and CDR2 is SQIVND (reference sequence). The CDR3 DNA reads TGTGCCAGTAGTATAAGGACAGGGGGCGGTGAAAAACTGTTTTTT. As protein: CASSIRTGGGEKLFF.

Remarks on this clone: The sample contains more than one DNA sequence encoding this CDR3. The chain joins TRBV3-1 (or the pseudogene TRBV3-2) to TRBJ1-3; TRBD1 matches at 10 bases. CDR3 size: 15 residues. From germline, CDR1 is LGHDT and CDR2 YNNKEL (reference sequence). V was pared by 3 bases and J by 2 bases, with 1 base of the junction left unmatched. The CDR3 sequence: CASSQGTGAGNTIYF. The CDR3 DNA is TGTGCCAGCAGCCAGGGGACAGGGGCTGGAAACACCATATATTTT.

CDR3 sequence reads: CSVGGPDRRRLNTQYF. Here the CDR3 DNA reads TGCAGCGTTGGGGGCCCGGACAGGAGGCGGTTGAATACGCAGTATTTT. The chain employs TRBV29-1 and TRBJ2-3; the match to TRBD1 covers 7 bases. V dropped 4 bases and J dropped 7; count of bases not matched to a gene: 17. This CDR3 has 16 amino acids. The germline V gene has CDR1 SQVTM and CDR2 ANQGSEA.

V is TRBV6-4 and J is TRBJ2-5; 8 bases are shared with TRBD1. Unmatched junction bases numbered 2, after V lost 3 bases and J lost 5 bases. Germline CDR1 and CDR2: MRHNA and SNTAGT. The length of the CDR3 is 13 residues. The CDR3 DNA reads as TGTGCCAGCAGTGAAACAGGGGGGGAGACCCAGTACTTC. It translates to CASSETGGETQYF.

The J gene is TRBJ1-2, the V gene TRBV2; 9 positions agree with TRBD1. V lost 7 bases, J lost 7 bases, and 10 bases stayed unmatched. Germline V gene lookup returns CDR1 SNHLY and CDR2 FYNNEI. The CDR3 totals 14 residues. The CDR3 sequence: CASTMDRGRGGYTF. The DNA of the CDR3 is TGTGCCAGCACTATGGACAGGGGTAGAGGTGGCTACACCTTC.

This clone was seen only a few times. This sequence joins TRBV9 and TRBJ2-7, with 8 bases identical to TRBD2. The ends lost 0 bases at V and 0 bases at J; junction bases unmatched: 5. Germline lookup yields CDR1 SGDLS and CDR2 YYNGEE. The CDR3 consists of 16 residues. CDR3 sequence (DNA): TGTGCCAGCAGCGTAGGCGGCGGGACTAGCTCCTACGAGCAGTACTTC. This codes for CASSVGGGTSSYEQYF.

The chain couples TRBV5-5 to TRBJ1-1, with D uncertain. The V and J ends lost 4 bases and 4 bases respectively, with 8 bases between them. The CDR3 consists of 12 residues. CDR1 SGHKS and CDR2 YYEKEE come from the germline V gene (reference sequence). In DNA, the CDR3 is TGTGCCAGCAGCCTAACCGGCACTGAAGCTTTCTTT. It is translated as CASSLTGTEAFF.